The next 20 T cell receptor beta chains were all read from a single sample in a study of human T cells and chemical hapten exposure. The time point denotes: patch test 3, about 24 weeks after DPC sensitization. The treatment here: therapeutic diphenylcyclopropenone sensitization with weekly scalp DPC. TCRdb re-called the RACE reads through MiXCR, storing one row per CDR3 protein. The repertoire includes around 150,000 distinct CDR3 sequences, 28% of them detected once, and approximately 2.1% sits in the top ten. The sequencing here drew on whole blood, taken in connection with sensitization to the hapten diphenylcyclopropenone (DPC). Every receptor here comes from a woman younger than 35 with alopecia areata. Some clones in this sample may be carry-over from other donors' samples.

This clonotype appeared a few times. This sequence joins TRBV4-1 and TRBJ2-2; D uncertain. V dropped 0 bases and J dropped 6 bases, with 11 bases sitting between them. Germline V gene sequence: CDR1 MGHRA, CDR2 YSYEKL. The CDR3 is 15 residues long. The CDR3 loop reads CASSQDFNFAGELFF. In DNA, the CDR3 is TGCGCCAGCAGCCAAGATTTTAACTTCGCCGGGGAGCTGTTTTTT.

Points on this clonotype: Compared with germline, one end of the junction differs, possibly owing to a read error. This rearrangement joins TRBV5-1 to TRBJ2-7; no clear D gene. This CDR3 contains 14 residues. Germline V gives CDR1 SGHRS, CDR2 YFSETQ. CDR3 sequence (DNA): TGCGCCAGCAGCTTAGGAGCGACCTCCTACGGGCAGTACTTC. Its protein product is CASSLGATSYGQYF. The variable domain in full, completed from reference TRBV5-1 and TRBJ2-7, reads KAGVTQTPRYLIKTRGQQVTLSCSPISGHRSVSWYQQTPGQGLQFLFEYFSETQRNKGNFPGRFSGRQFSNSRSEMNVSTLELGDSALYLCASSLGATSYGQYFGPGTRLTVT.

This CDR3 reads CSVIPTGPNYGYTF. The DNA of the CDR3 is TGCAGCGTCATTCCGACAGGACCTAACTATGGCTACACCTTC. This chain connects TRBV29-1 to TRBJ1-2; possibly TRBD1 for D (6 bases). The CDR3 consists of 14 residues. V shed 6 bases and J shed 0 bases, with 14 bases lying between them. Germline-derived CDR1 and CDR2 are SQVTM and ANQGSEA. Together with reference TRBV29-1 and TRBJ1-2, the CDR3 gives the full variable domain: SAVISQKPSRDICQRGTSLTIQCQVDSQVTMMFWYRQQPGQSLTLIATANQGSEATYESGFVIDKFPISRPNLTFSTLTVSNMSPEDSSIYLCSVIPTGPNYGYTFGSGTRLTVV.

This clonotype was found a few times. The V gene is TRBV29-1, the J gene TRBJ2-3; 9 nucleotides match TRBD2. With V trimmed by 4 bases and J by 6 bases, 8 bases remained unmatched. This CDR3 has 14 residues. Per germline, CDR1 SQVTM and CDR2 ANQGSEA. CDR3 DNA sequence: TGCAGCGTTGGGTTCCTAGCGGGAAGCGATACGCAGTATTTT. Amino acid sequence: CSVGFLAGSDTQYF.

The chain uses TRBV4-1 and TRBJ2-3; 7 nucleotides line up with TRBD1. Trimming took 7 bases from V and 3 from J; bases not matched to a gene: 16. The CDR3 has 17 amino acids. Germline V gene data show CDR1 as MGHRA and CDR2 as YSYEKL. This CDR3 is CASTRRTRGRGTDTQYF. Here the CDR3 DNA reads TGCGCCAGCACCCGAAGAACGAGGGGGCGAGGAACAGATACGCAGTATTTT.

This clonotype was picked up a small number of times. The rearrangement joins TRBV4-1 to TRBJ2-7, with D perhaps assigned TRBD1 or TRBD2 (5 bases each). Germline loops: CDR1 MGHRA, CDR2 YSYEKL. This CDR3 comprises 12 residues. V was pared by 3 bases and J by 6 bases, with 9 bases between. DNA for the CDR3: TGCGCCAGCAGCCAGATTGGGGGCGAGCAGTACTTC. Its protein product is CASSQIGGEQYF.

The rearrangement links TRBV29-1 to TRBJ1-1; D is uncertain. This CDR3 is 14 amino acids long. V lost 4 bases and J 7 bases, leaving 19 bases between the germline ends. Per germline, CDR1 SQVTM and CDR2 ANQGSEA. CDR3 sequence: CSVVGGRLGIEAFF. Here the CDR3 DNA reads TGCAGCGTTGTTGGAGGCAGGCTGGGGATTGAAGCTTTCTTT.

In DNA form, the CDR3 reads TGCAGTGCTAGGTACAGGAGGGGGCGCGACGAGCAGTACTTC. Translated: CSARYRRGRDEQYF. J is TRBJ2-7 and V is TRBV20-1, with D maybe TRBD1 (7 bases). There are 14 residues in the CDR3. Germline loops: CDR1 DFQATT, CDR2 SNEGSKA (reference sequence). The ends were cut back, 3 bases at V and 5 bases at J, with 17 bases in the middle.

This clonotype was picked up one time. The CDR3 DNA reads TGTGCCTGGTGTGAGGGGCGGCGGTCCGGGGAGCTGTTTTTT. It specifies CAWCEGRRSGELFF. J is TRBJ2-2 and V is TRBV30; either TRBD1 or TRBD2 may supply D (5 bases each). Trimming took off 5 bases at V and 6 bases at J, with 16 bases between the two ends. CDR1 and CDR2 (germline): GTSNPN, SVGIG (reference sequence). The CDR3 covers 14 residues. Full variable domain (remainder filled in from reference TRBV30 and TRBJ2-2): SQTIHQWPATLVQPVGSPLSLECTVEGTSNPNLYWYRQAAGRGLQLLFYSVGIGQISSEVPQNLSASRPQDRQFILSSKKLLLSDSGFYLCAWCEGRRSGELFFGEGSRLTVL.

J is TRBJ1-4 and V is TRBV7-2, with 7 nucleotides matching TRBD1. J lost 4 bases, V lost 5 bases, and 7 bases had no gene match. This CDR3 comprises 15 residues. Germline V gene lookup returns CDR1 SGHTA and CDR2 FQGNSA. The CDR3 DNA reads TGTGCCAGCAGCCCAGGGACAGCTATTAATGAAAAACTGTTTTTT. It specifies CASSPGTAINEKLFF. The full variable domain, rest sourced from reference TRBV7-2 and TRBJ1-4, is GAGVSQSPSNKVTEKGKDVELRCDPISGHTALYWYRQSLGQGLEFLIYFQGNSAPDKSGLPSDRFSAERTGGSVSTLTIQRTQQEDSAVYLCASSPGTAINEKLFFGSGTQLSVL.

This clonotype came up a few times. This rearrangement joins TRBV7-9 to TRBJ1-5; D is unclear. The germline V gene has CDR1 SEHNR and CDR2 FQNEAQ (reference sequence). Trimming shortened V by 2 bases and J by 6 bases, and 8 bases separated the two germline ends. CDR3 length equals 13 residues. CDR3 coding DNA: TGTGCCAGCAGCTTAAATTCAGTTCAGCCCCAGCATTTT. Protein product: CASSLNSVQPQHF.

This clonotype has just a few counts. The chain combines TRBV7-2 with TRBJ1-3, with D uncertain. The CDR3 is 15 amino acids. Germline V CDR1 and CDR2: SGHTA, FQGNSA. Trimming took 1 base from V and 3 from J, leaving 10 bases between them. The CDR3 protein is CASSLGVFNGNTIYF. The CDR3 DNA follows: TGTGCCAGCAGCTTAGGGGTTTTTAATGGAAACACCATATATTTT.

The genes are TRBV4-2 and TRBJ2-4; D unresolved. The CDR3 extends over 11 amino acids. Germline V gene data show CDR1 as LGHNA and CDR2 as YNFKEQ. The V end was cut by 0 bases, the J end by 9 bases, with 3 bases between. The CDR3 loop is CASSQDFIQYF. The CDR3 DNA is TGTGCCAGCAGCCAAGACTTCATTCAGTACTTC.

This clonotype has a count of ten or more. The V and J genes are TRBV30 and TRBJ2-7, with 9 bases lining up with TRBD1. The V gene end was trimmed by 4 bases and the J gene end by 2 bases; junction bases not matched to a gene: 9. Looked up from germline, CDR1 is GTSNPN and CDR2 is SVGIG (reference sequence). This CDR3 spans 15 amino acids. The CDR3 DNA reads as TGTGCCTGGATGGGAGGGGGACAGGGACCCTACGAGCAGTACTTC. Its protein product is CAWMGGGQGPYEQYF.

This clonotype was observed a single time. The chain recombines TRBV4-1 with TRBJ2-4, with TRBD1 identical over 7 bases. The CDR3 extends over 17 amino acids. After removal of 4 bases from V and 2 bases from J, the junction contained 11 bases not matched to a gene. CDR1 MGHRA and CDR2 YSYEKL come from the germline V gene. Here the CDR3 reads CASSPNPVQGSKNIQYF. CDR3 DNA: TGCGCCAGCAGCCCTAACCCGGTACAGGGGTCCAAAAACATTCAGTACTTC.

V gene TRBV4-1 combines with J gene TRBJ2-1; TRBD2 agrees at 8 bases. After removal of 5 bases from V and 9 bases from J, the junction contained 9 bases not matched to a gene. Germline V gene data show CDR1 as MGHRA and CDR2 as YSYEKL. The CDR3 length is 14 residues. The DNA of the CDR3 is TGCGCCAGCAGCTCCTCCGGACTAGCTCGTGAGCAGTTCTTC. Translating gives CASSSSGLAREQFF.

This clonotype was detected many times. At one of its ends the junction is not consistent with the germline gene, which may arise from a read error. This chain joins TRBV7-2 and TRBJ2-1; perhaps TRBD1 as D (5 bases). This CDR3 comprises 13 residues. The V gene's germline CDR1 is SGHTA and CDR2 FQGNSA. The DNA for the CDR3 is TGTGCCAGCAGCCGCGGCTTGTTCCAGGGAATGATCTTC. Its protein is CASSRGLFQGMIF.

This clonotype was observed a few times. The chain employs TRBV5-6 and TRBJ2-7, with D tentatively TRBD2 (7 bases). Per the germline V gene, CDR1 is SGHDT and CDR2 is YYEEEE. The V and J ends lost 5 bases and 7 bases respectively, with 22 bases between them. This CDR3 is 15 amino acids long. The CDR3 bases are TGTGCCAGCAGGCTCAGGGGCGGGAGCCGGGAAGAGCAGTACTTC. It codes for CASRLRGGSREEQYF.

The sample holds a few counts of this clonotype. The CDR3 loop reads CSVAPQYF. Here the CDR3 DNA reads TGCAGCGTTGCACCCCAGTACTTC. The chain employs TRBV29-1 and TRBJ2-5; D is undetermined. The V end lost 4 bases, the J end lost 9 bases, and 3 bases lay between the germline ends. CDR3 size: 8 residues. The V gene's germline CDR1 is SQVTM and CDR2 ANQGSEA.

On this clonotype itself: At one end, the junction sequence differs from germline, possibly due to a read error. This chain joins TRBV5-1 and TRBJ2-1; D gene ambiguous. CDR3 length equals 13 residues. Per germline, CDR1 SGHRS and CDR2 YFSETQ. CDR3 sequence reads: CVSSLSLNNEQFF. The CDR3 nucleotides read TGCGTCAGCAGCTTAAGTCTCAACAATGAGCAGTTCTTC. Using reference TRBV5-1 and TRBJ2-1 for the parts outside the CDR3, the full variable domain is KAGVTQTPRYLIKTRGQQVTLSCSPISGHRSVSWYQQTPGQGLQFLFEYFSETQRNKGNFPGRFSGRQFSNSRSEMNVSTLELGDSALYLCVSSLSLNNEQFFGPGTRLTVL.